This is a list of T cell receptor beta chains from one sample in a study of early T cells in non-severe SARS-CoV-2 infection. TCRdb independently ran MiXCR on the 5' RACE reads; one entry per CDR3 protein. This sample carries fewer than 85,000 distinct CDR3 sequences, 10% to 12% of them seen once, and the ten largest clones take more than 10%. This sample comprised whole blood, obtained at baseline. Source of these receptors: an adult who was a healthcare worker with PCR-confirmed SARS-CoV-2 infection or an uninfected control (not recorded which). Both conserved end residues are part of each CDR3. D genes are given only for firm matches. Clone size appears in some rows only: once, few, many, or a class for an expanded clone.

V	D	size	J	CDR3	DNA
TRBV7-7	NA	NA	TRBJ2-5	CACSFRGRATQYF	TGTGCCTGCAGCTTCAGGGGTAGGGCGACCCAGTACTTC
TRBV27	NA	few	TRBJ1-2	CASSLGRDEYYGYTF	TGTGCCAGCAGTTTAGGCAGAGACGAATACTATGGCTACACCTTC
TRBV28	NA	NA	TRBJ2-7	CASSFTAGISYEQYF	TGTGCCAGCAGTTTTACGGCGGGGATTTCCTACGAGCAGTACTTC
TRBV9	NA	NA	TRBJ1-1	CASSVDEGGAFF	TGTGCCAGCAGCGTAGATGAGGGAGGAGCTTTCTTT
TRBV30	TRBD1	NA	TRBJ1-5	CAWSRQGKSSNQPQHF	TGTGCCTGGAGTAGACAGGGGAAAAGCAGCAATCAGCCCCAGCATTTT
TRBV3-1	NA	many	TRBJ1-4	CASSQEGSNEKLFF	TGTGCCAGCAGCCAAGAGGGAAGTAATGAAAAACTGTTTTTT
TRBV7-2	TRBD1	NA	TRBJ1-2	CASSLWQGDVYGYTF	TGTGCCAGCAGCTTATGGCAGGGGGACGTCTATGGCTACACCTTC
TRBV7-2	NA	NA	TRBJ2-1	CASSPTGSEQFF	TGTGCCAGCAGCCCCACCGGGAGTGAGCAGTTCTTC
TRBV18	TRBD1	NA	TRBJ2-5	CASSFGTGLQETQYF	TGTGCCAGCTCGTTTGGGACAGGGTTACAAGAGACCCAGTACTTC
TRBV6-1	NA	NA	TRBJ1-4	CASCEMNEKLFF	TGTGCCAGCTGTGAAATGAATGAAAAACTGTTTTTT
TRBV4-3	NA	medium-sized	TRBJ1-1	CASSQRAITRVPTEAFF	TGCGCCAGCAGCCAGAGAGCTATCACCAGGGTCCCCACTGAAGCTTTCTTT
TRBV3-1	TRBD2	many	TRBJ2-1	CASSHHRDYQSNEQFF	TGTGCCAGCAGCCATCACCGGGACTACCAGTCGAATGAGCAGTTCTTC
TRBV28	TRBD2	few	TRBJ2-3	CASRETTSGADTQYF	TGTGCCAGCAGGGAGACGACTAGCGGGGCTGATACGCAGTATTTT
TRBV15	NA	many	TRBJ1-3	CATSRGTAGGSGNTIYF	TGTGCCACCAGCAGGGGCACGGCGGGGGGTTCTGGAAACACCATATATTTT
TRBV11-2	TRBD2	many	TRBJ2-1	CASSSLKRGSGDEQFF	TGTGCCAGCAGCTCCTTAAAGCGGGGCTCCGGGGATGAGCAGTTCTTC
TRBV11-2	NA	many	TRBJ2-2	CASSFLNGGTGELFF	TGTGCCAGCAGCTTTCTGAACGGGGGCACCGGGGAGCTGTTTTTT
TRBV12-3/TRBV12-4	NA	NA	TRBJ2-4	CASSGSIGKNIQYF	TGTGCCAGCTCAGGGAGCATAGGCAAAAACATTCAGTACTTC
TRBV6-6	NA	few	TRBJ2-3	CASSYNPGSDTQYF	TGTGCCAGCAGTTACAATCCGGGTTCAGATACGCAGTATTTT
TRBV3-1	NA	NA	TRBJ1-4	CASSSFATNEKLFF	TGTGCCAGCAGCTCATTTGCAACTAATGAAAAACTGTTTTTT
TRBV29-1	NA	few	TRBJ1-1	CSVLTNTEAFF	TGCAGCGTTCTCACCAACACTGAAGCTTTCTTT
TRBV9	TRBD1	NA	TRBJ1-6	CASAPDRGRSPLHF	TGTGCCAGCGCCCCCGACAGGGGGAGGTCACCCCTCCACTTT
TRBV7-2	NA	many	TRBJ1-2	CASSLVTGTNYGYTF	TGTGCCAGCAGCTTAGTGACAGGAACTAACTATGGCTACACCTTC
TRBV11-2	TRBD2	many	TRBJ2-3	CASSLGLAGGTDTQYF	TGTGCCAGCAGCTTAGGCCTAGCGGGGGGCACAGATACGCAGTATTTT
TRBV11-2	NA	many	TRBJ2-1	CASSLDPRLSEQFF	TGTGCCAGCAGCTTAGACCCAAGGTTGAGTGAGCAGTTCTTC
TRBV6-6	NA	few	TRBJ1-1	CASCRTNTEAFF	TGTGCCAGCTGCAGGACTAACACTGAAGCTTTCTTT
TRBV6-2/TRBV6-3	TRBD1	NA	TRBJ2-4	CASSYAPGQGIKNIQYF	TGTGCCAGCAGTTACGCTCCGGGACAGGGGATCAAAAACATTCAGTACTTC
TRBV20-1	NA	few	TRBJ1-2	CSALLANYGYTF	TGCAGTGCGCTGCTAGCTAACTATGGCTACACCTTC
TRBV5-1	TRBD1	NA	TRBJ1-4	CASSSPGTGHEKLFF	TGCGCCAGCAGCTCTCCCGGGACAGGGCATGAAAAACTGTTTTTT
TRBV3-1	NA	NA	TRBJ1-1	CASSQGGTEAFF	TGTGCCAGCAGCCAAGGCGGCACTGAAGCTTTCTTT